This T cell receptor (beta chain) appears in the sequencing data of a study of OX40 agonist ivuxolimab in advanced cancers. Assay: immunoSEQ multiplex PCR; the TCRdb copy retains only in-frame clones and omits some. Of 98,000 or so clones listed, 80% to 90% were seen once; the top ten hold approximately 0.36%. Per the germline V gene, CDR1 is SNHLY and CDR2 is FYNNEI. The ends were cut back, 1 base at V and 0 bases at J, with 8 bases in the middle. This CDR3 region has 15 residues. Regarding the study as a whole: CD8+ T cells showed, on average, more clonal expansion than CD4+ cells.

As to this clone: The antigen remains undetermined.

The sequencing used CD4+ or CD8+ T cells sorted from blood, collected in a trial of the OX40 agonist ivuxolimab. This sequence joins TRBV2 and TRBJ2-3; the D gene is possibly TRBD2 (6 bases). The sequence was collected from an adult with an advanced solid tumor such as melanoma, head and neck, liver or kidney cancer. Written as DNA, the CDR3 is TGTGCCAGCAGTGAAGACGCGGGAAGCACAGATACGCAGTATTTT. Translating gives CASSEDAGSTDTQYF.